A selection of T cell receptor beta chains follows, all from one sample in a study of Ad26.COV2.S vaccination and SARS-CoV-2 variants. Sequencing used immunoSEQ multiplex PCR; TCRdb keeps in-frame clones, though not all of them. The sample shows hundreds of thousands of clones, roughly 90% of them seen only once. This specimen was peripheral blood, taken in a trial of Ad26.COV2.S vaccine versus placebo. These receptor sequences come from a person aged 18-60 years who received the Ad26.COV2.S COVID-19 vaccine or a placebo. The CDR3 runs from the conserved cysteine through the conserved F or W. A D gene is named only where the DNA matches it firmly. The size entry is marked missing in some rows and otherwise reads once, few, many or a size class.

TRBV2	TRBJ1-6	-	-	TGTGCCAGCATCGGGACCAATAATTCACCCCTCCACTTT	CASIGTNNSPLHF
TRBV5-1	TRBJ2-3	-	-	TGCGCCAGCAGCTTGAGTGCGGGGACAGATACGCAGTATTTT	CASSLSAGTDTQYF
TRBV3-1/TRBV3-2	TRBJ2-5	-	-	TGTGCCAGCAGCCAAGGGTACCGTCGCGGAGAGACCCAGTACTTC	CASSQGYRRGETQYF
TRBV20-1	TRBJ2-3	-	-	TGCAGTGCCAGTAGCGTAGGGCTAGGCACAGATACGCAGTATTTT	CSASSVGLGTDTQYF
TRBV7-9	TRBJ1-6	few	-	TGTGCCAGCAGCGTACCGGGACAACTCTCACCCCTCCACTTT	CASSVPGQLSPLHF
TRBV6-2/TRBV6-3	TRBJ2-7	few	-	TGTGCCAGCAGTTACTCCCTCTCCTACGAGCAGTACTTC	CASSYSLSYEQYF
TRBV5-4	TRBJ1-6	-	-	TGTGCCAGCAGCTTGGCCGAAGATTCACCCCTCCACTTT	CASSLAEDSPLHF
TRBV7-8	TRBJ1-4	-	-	TGTGCCAGCAGCTCCGACCGGTCCTTTAATGAAAAACTGTTTTTT	CASSSDRSFNEKLFF
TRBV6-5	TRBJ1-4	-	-	TGTGCCAGCAGTTACTTCCAGGATCTTCGGGAAAAACTGTTTTTT	CASSYFQDLREKLFF
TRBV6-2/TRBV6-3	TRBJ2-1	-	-	TGTGCCAGCAATTACTCCCCCGGACAGCAATACAATGAGCAGTTCTTC	CASNYSPGQQYNEQFF
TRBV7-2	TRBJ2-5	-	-	TGTGCCAGCAGCTTAGTAGGGGGGAGGCAAGAGACCCAGTACTTC	CASSLVGGRQETQYF
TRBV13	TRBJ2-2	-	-	TGTGCCAGCAGGGCCAGGGGGGACACCGGGGAGCTGTTTTTT	CASRARGDTGELFF
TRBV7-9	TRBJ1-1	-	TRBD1	TGTGCCAGCAGTCTGGACAGGGAAGCTTTCTTT	CASSLDREAFF
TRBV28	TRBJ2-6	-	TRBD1	TGTGCCAGCAGCCGGACAGGGGTCGGGGCCAACGTCCTGACTTTC	CASSRTGVGANVLTF
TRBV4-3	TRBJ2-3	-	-	TGCGCCAGCAGCCAAGAAGGATCTGGGGGGGGCAACACAGATACGCAGTATTTT	CASSQEGSGGGNTDTQYF
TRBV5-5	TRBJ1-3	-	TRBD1	TGTGCCAGCAGCCCGCCCGGGACAGGTACCATATATTTT	CASSPPGTGTIYF
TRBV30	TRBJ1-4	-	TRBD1	TGTGCCTGGAGCGCCGGCGGGACAGGGTATGAAAAACTGTTTTTT	CAWSAGGTGYEKLFF
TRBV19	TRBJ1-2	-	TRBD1	TGTGCCAGTAGTCTTCAGGGAACCGGGACAGTGAAATATGGCTACACCTTC	CASSLQGTGTVKYGYTF
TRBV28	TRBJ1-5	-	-	TGTGCCAGCAGTCTTGTTGCTAAGCAGCCCCAGCATTTT	CASSLVAKQPQHF
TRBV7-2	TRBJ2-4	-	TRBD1	TGTGCCAGCAGCTTGGGACAGGGGTGGGCCAAAAACATTCAGTACTTC	CASSLGQGWAKNIQYF
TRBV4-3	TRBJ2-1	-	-	TGCGCCAGCAGCCAAGGCAGGGTTAACAATGAGCAGTTCTTC	CASSQGRVNNEQFF
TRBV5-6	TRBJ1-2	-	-	TGTGCCAGCAGCTTGGCCCGGCCGTATGGCTACACCTTC	CASSLARPYGYTF
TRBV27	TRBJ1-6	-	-	TGTGCCAGCAGTTTAAAGGTTCTGGGTAATTCACCCCTCCACTTT	CASSLKVLGNSPLHF
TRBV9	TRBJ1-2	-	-	TGTGCCAGCAGCCCCGTGGACAGTAACTATGGCTACACCTTC	CASSPVDSNYGYTF
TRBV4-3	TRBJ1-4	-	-	TGCGCCAGCAGCCCCGGACAGATAAATGAAAAACTGTTTTTT	CASSPGQINEKLFF
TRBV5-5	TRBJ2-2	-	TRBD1	TGTGCCAGCAGCTTGGCCCCGGGACAGGGGGCCGGGGAGCTGTTTTTT	CASSLAPGQGAGELFF
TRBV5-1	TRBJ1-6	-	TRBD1	TGCGCCAGCAGCTTGGTTCCGACAGGGTTAAGCTCCTATAATTCACCCCTCCACTTT	CASSLVPTGLSSYNSPLHF
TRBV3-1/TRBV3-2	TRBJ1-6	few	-	TGTGCCAGCAGCCAAGTCCAGGGGAATTCACCCCTCCACTTT	CASSQVQGNSPLHF
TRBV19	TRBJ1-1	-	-	TGTGCCAGTGCCGCGGGAGGGGGGACTGAAGCTTTCTTT	CASAAGGGTEAFF
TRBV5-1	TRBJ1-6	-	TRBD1	TGCGCCAGCAGCGAGCCTTACAGGGGGGGGAATTCACCCCTCCACTTT	CASSEPYRGGNSPLHF
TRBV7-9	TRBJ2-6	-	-	TGTGCCAGCAGCTTAGTTTTCATTTACTCTGGGGCCAACGTCCTGACTTTC	CASSLVFIYSGANVLTF
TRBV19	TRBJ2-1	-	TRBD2	TGTGCCAGTAGTATAGATCTTGGGCGGGGGGACAACAATGAGCAGTTCTTC	CASSIDLGRGDNNEQFF
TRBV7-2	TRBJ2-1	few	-	TGTGCCAGCAGGGGTCCTCTGGCGAATGAGCAGTTCTTC	CASRGPLANEQFF
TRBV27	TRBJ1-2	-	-	TGTGCCAGCAGTTCCTCAGGGAGAAACTATGGCTACACCTTC	CASSSSGRNYGYTF
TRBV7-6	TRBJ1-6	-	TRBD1	TGTGCCAGCAGCTTAGCCGGGTCGGTCGGGACAGGATATTCACCCCTCCACTTT	CASSLAGSVGTGYSPLHF
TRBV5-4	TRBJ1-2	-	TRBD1	TGTGCCAGCAGCCTGGGACAGTTCTATGGCTACACCTTC	CASSLGQFYGYTF
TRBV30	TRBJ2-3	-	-	TGTGCCTGGAGTAGGGGTCAAGATACGCAGTATTTT	CAWSRGQDTQYF
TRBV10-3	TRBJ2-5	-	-	TGTGCCATCAGTGAGGGGAAGGGACCCCAAGAGACCCAGTACTTC	CAISEGKGPQETQYF
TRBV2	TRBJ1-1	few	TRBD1	TGTGCCAGCAGCAGACAGGGTGTTTACACTGAAGCTTTCTTT	CASSRQGVYTEAFF
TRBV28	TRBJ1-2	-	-	TGTGCCAGCAGTTTGGCGAGGGATCTGAACTATGGCTACACCTTC	CASSLARDLNYGYTF
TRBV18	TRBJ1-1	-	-	TGTGCCAGCCTCGGCTCTCTCGGCGCCAAAACTGAAGCTTTCTTT	CASLGSLGAKTEAFF
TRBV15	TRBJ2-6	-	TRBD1	TGTGCCACCAGCAGCCGGGACAGGGGGCTCTTTGGGGCCAACGTCCTGACTTTC	CATSSRDRGLFGANVLTF
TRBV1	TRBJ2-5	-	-	TGCACCAGCAGCCAAGTGCCTAGCGGGTGGATCCAAGAGACCCAGTACTTC	CTSSQVPSGWIQETQYF
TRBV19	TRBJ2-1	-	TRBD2	TGTGCCAGTAGTCCCCCTGGACTAGCGGGTTACAATGAGCAGTTCTTC	CASSPPGLAGYNEQFF
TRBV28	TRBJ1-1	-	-	TGTGCCAGACCCCGTGAGGGGCTGACTGAAGCTTTCTTT	CARPREGLTEAFF
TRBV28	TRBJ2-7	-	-	TGTGCCAGCAGTTTAATAAGTCCCAAGGGCGAGCAGTACTTC	CASSLISPKGEQYF
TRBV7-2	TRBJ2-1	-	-	TGTGCCAGCAGCGTTAGTCCGAGCTCCTACAATGAGCAGTTCTTC	CASSVSPSSYNEQFF